The present entry profiles one TCR beta chain with its context. The V end lost 6 bases, the J end lost 5 bases, and 17 bases lay between the germline ends. The CDR3 is 14 residues long. CDR1 and CDR2 from the germline V gene are SGHDT and YYEEEE. The sample belongs to a study of technical replicates of blood from a few donors. Some clones are missing from TCRdb's copy, which holds only in-frame ones; the method was immunoSEQ multiplex PCR. Among about 80,000 clones, almost 99% were seen once, and the ten largest hold roughly 0.2%. This clonotype originated in a human donor in good health. Sequencing was carried out using T cells isolated from PBMCs. The chain employs TRBV5-6 and TRBJ2-5; D may be TRBD2 (6 bases). This CDR3 is CASISRESWETQYF. In DNA, the CDR3 is TGTGCCAGCATCTCACGGGAGTCTTGGGAGACCCAGTACTTC.